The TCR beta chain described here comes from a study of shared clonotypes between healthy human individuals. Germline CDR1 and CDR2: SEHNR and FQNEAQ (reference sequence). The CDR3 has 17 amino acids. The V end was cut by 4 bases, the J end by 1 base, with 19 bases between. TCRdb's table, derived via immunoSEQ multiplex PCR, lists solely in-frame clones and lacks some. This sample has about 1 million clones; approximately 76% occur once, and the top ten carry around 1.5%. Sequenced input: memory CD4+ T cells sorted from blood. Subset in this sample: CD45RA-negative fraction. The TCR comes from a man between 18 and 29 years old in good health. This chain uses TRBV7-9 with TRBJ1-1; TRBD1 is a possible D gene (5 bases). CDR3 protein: CASSSPVYGAGNTEAFF. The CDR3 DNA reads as TGTGCCAGCAGCTCCCCTGTGTATGGGGCTGGGAACACTGAAGCTTTCTTT.